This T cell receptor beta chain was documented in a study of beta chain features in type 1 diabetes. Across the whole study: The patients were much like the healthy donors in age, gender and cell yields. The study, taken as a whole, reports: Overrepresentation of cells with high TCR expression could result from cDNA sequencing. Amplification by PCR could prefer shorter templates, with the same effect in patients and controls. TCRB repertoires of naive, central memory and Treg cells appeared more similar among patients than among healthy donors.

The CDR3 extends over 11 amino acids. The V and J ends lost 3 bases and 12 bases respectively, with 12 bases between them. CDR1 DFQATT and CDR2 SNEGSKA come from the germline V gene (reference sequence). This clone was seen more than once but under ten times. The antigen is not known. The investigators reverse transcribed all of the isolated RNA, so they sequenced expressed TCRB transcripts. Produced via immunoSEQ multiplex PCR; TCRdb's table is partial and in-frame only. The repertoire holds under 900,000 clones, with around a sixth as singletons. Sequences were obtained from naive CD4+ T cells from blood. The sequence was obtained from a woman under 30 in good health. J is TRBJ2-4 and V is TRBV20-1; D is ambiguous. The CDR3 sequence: CSARQDGDQYF. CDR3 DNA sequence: TGCAGTGCTAGGCAAGATGGGGATCAGTACTTC.